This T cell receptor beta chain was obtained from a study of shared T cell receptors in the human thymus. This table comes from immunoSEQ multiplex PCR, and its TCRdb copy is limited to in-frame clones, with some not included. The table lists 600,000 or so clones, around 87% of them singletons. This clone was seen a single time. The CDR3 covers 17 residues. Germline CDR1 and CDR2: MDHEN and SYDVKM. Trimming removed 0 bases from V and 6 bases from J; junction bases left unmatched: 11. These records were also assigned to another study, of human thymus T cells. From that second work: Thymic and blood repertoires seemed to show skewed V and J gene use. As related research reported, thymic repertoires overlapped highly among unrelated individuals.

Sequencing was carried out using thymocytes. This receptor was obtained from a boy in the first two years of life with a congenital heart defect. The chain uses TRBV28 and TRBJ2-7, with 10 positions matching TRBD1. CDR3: CASSLCNAGQGPSEQYF. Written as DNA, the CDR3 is TGTGCCAGCAGTTTATGCAACGCGGGACAGGGGCCAAGCGAGCAGTACTTC.